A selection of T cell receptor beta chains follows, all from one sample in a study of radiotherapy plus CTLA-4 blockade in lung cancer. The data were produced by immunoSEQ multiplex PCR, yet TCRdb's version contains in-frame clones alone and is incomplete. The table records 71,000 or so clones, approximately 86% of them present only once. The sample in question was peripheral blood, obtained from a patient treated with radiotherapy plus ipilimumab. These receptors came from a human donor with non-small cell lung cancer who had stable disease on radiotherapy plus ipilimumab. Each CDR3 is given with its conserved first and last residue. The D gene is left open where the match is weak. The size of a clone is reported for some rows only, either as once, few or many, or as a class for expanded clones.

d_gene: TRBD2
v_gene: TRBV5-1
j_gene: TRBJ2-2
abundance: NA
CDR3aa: CASSLGAGWTGELFF
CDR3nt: TGCGCCAGCAGCTTGGGAGCGGGATGGACCGGGGAGCTGTTTTTT

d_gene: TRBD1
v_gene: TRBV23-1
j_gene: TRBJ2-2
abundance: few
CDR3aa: CASSQPVTGTDGGELFF
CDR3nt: TGCGCCAGCAGTCAACCCGTTACCGGGACAGACGGCGGGGAGCTGTTTTTT

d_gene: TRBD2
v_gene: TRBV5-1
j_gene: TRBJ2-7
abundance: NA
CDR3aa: CASSLGLAGSYEQYF
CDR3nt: TGCGCCAGCAGCCTGGGACTAGCGGGGTCCTACGAGCAGTACTTC

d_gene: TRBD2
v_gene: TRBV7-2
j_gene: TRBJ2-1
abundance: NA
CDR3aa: CASSSRGDPYNEQFF
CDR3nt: TGTGCCAGCAGCTCCCGGGGGGATCCCTACAATGAGCAGTTCTTC

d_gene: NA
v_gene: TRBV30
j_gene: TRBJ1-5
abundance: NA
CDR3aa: CASKRGDQPQHF
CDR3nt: TGTGCCTCAAAACGAGGGGATCAGCCCCAGCATTTT

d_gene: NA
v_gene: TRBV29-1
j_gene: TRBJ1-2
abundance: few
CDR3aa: CSVVPGDYGYTF
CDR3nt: TGCAGCGTTGTTCCGGGAGACTATGGCTACACCTTC

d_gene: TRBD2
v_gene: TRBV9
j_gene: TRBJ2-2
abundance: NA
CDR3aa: CASSEGASGGSGELFF
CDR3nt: TGTGCCAGCAGCGAAGGGGCTAGCGGGGGGTCCGGGGAGCTGTTTTTT

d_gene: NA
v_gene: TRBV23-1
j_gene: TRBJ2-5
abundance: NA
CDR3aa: CASSQLGTQYF
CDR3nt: TGCGCCAGCAGTCAATTGGGGACCCAGTACTTC

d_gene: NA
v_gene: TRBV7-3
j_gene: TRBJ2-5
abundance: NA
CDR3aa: CARAGRGLEETQYF
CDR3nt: TGTGCCAGAGCCGGTCGGGGGTTGGAAGAGACCCAGTACTTC

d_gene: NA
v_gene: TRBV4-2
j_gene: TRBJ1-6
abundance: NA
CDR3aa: CAGGGGDNNSPLHF
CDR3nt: TGTGCCGGCGGAGGGGGGGACAATAATTCACCCCTCCACTTT

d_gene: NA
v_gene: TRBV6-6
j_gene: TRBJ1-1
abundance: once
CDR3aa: CASEGSTNTEAFF
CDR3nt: TGTGCCAGCGAGGGGTCGACGAACACTGAAGCTTTCTTT

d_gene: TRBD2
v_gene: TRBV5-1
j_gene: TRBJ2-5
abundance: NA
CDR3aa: CASSGNQAGAGETQYF
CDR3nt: TGCGCCAGCAGCGGAAACCAAGCGGGGGCCGGGGAGACCCAGTACTTC

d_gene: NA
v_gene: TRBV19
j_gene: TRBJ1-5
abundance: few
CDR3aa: CATHDSHQPQHF
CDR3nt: TGTGCCACCCACGACTCTCATCAGCCCCAGCATTTT

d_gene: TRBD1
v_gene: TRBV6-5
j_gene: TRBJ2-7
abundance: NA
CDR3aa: CASRGQGGNEQYF
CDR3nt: TGTGCCAGCAGGGGACAGGGGGGGAACGAGCAGTACTTC

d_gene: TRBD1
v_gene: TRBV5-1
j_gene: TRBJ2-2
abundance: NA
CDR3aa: CASSLGDRGRPGELFF
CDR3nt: TGCGCCAGCAGCTTGGGGGACAGGGGGCGCCCCGGGGAGCTGTTTTTT

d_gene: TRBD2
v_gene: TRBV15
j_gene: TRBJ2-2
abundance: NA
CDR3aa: CATSVTGTRGAGELFF
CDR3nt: TGTGCCACCAGCGTAACAGGGACTAGGGGGGCCGGGGAGCTGTTTTTT

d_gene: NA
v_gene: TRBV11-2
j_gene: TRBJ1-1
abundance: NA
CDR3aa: CASSPLEAEAFF
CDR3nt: TGTGCCAGCAGCCCCCTAGAAGCTGAAGCTTTCTTT

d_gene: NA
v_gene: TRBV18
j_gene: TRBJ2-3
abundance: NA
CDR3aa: CASSPRDPDGTDTQYF
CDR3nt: TGTGCCAGCTCACCACGGGACCCCGACGGCACAGATACGCAGTATTTT

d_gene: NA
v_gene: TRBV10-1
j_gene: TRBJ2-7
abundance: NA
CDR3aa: CASSGDPWGEQYF
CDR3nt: TGCGCCAGCAGTGGGGACCCTTGGGGCGAGCAGTACTTC

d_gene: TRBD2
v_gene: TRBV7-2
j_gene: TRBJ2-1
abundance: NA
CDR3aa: CASSSPGGGRSYNEQFF
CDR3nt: TGTGCCAGCAGCTCCCCTGGCGGGGGACGCTCCTACAATGAGCAGTTCTTC

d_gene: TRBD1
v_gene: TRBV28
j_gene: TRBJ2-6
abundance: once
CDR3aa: CASSLKGASSSGANVLTF
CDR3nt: TGTGCCAGCAGTTTAAAGGGGGCCTCTTCCTCTGGGGCCAACGTCCTGACTTTC

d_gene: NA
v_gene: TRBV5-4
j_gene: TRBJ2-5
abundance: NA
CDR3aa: CASSFNQGGVETQYF
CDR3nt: TGTGCCAGCAGCTTCAACCAGGGAGGCGTGGAGACCCAGTACTTC

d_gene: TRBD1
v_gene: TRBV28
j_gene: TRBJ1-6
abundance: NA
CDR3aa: CASSSGRGQNSPLHF
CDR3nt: TGTGCCAGCAGCTCCGGAAGGGGGCAAAATTCACCCCTCCACTTT

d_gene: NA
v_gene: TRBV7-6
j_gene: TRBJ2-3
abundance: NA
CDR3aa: CASSLGVVGAGATDTQYF
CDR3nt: TGTGCCAGCAGCTTAGGGGTCGTGGGGGCCGGCGCCACAGATACGCAGTATTTT

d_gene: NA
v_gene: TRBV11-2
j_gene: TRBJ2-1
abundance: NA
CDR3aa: CASSLGGTLNNEQFF
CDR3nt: TGTGCCAGCAGCTTAGGGGGGACACTTAACAATGAGCAGTTCTTC

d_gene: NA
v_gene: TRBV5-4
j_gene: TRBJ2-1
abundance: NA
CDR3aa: CASSLGGPGDEQFF
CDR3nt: TGTGCCAGCAGCTTGGGGGGGCCCGGGGATGAGCAGTTCTTC

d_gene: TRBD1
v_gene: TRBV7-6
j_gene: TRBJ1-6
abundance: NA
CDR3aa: CASSFDRGRGGDSPLHF
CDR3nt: TGTGCCAGCAGCTTCGACAGGGGGCGGGGAGGGGATTCACCCCTCCACTTT

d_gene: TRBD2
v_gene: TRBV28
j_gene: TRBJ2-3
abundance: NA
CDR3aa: CASSLLLAGTTDTQYF
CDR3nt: TGTGCCAGCAGTTTATTACTAGCGGGGACCACAGATACGCAGTATTTT

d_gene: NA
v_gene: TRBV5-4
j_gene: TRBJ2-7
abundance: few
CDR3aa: CASSLYGSYEQYF
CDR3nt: TGTGCCAGCAGCTTGTACGGGTCCTACGAGCAGTACTTC

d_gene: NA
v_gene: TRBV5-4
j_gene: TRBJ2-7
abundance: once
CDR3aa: CASSFFQGASYEQYF
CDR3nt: TGTGCCAGCAGCTTTTTTCAGGGTGCTTCCTACGAGCAGTACTTC

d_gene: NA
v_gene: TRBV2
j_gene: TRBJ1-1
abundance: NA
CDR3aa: CAETVNRKAFF
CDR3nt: TGTGCCGAGACAGTTAACAGGAAAGCTTTCTTT

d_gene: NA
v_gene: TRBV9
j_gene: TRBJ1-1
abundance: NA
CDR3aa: CASSVAGTNTEAFF
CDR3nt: TGTGCCAGCAGCGTAGCAGGCACTAACACTGAAGCTTTCTTT

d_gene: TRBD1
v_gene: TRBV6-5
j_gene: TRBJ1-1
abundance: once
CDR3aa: CASRMDRVDTEAFF
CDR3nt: TGTGCCAGCAGAATGGACAGGGTGGACACTGAAGCTTTCTTT

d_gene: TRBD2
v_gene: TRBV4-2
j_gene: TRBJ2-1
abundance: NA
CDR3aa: CASSQGASGSTPFYNEQFF
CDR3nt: TGTGCCAGCAGCCAAGGGGCTAGCGGGAGCACACCCTTCTACAATGAGCAGTTCTTC

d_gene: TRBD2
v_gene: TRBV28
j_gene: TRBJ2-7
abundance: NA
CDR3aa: CASSPGTSVHEQYF
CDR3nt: TGTGCCAGCAGTCCCGGGACTAGCGTCCACGAGCAGTACTTC

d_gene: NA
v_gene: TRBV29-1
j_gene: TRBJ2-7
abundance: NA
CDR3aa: CSVGTLRAYEQYF
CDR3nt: TGCAGCGTTGGGACACTCAGGGCGTACGAGCAGTACTTC

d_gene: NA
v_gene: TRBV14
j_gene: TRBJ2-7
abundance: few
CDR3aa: CASSLSREQYF
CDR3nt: TGTGCCAGCAGCCTCTCTCGCGAGCAGTACTTC

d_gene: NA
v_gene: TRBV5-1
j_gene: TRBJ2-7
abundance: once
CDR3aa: CASSLDLTREQYF
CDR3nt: TGCGCCAGCAGCTTGGACCTTACTCGGGAGCAGTACTTC

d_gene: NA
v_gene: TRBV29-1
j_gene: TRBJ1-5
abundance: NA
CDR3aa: CSALGGADNQPQHF
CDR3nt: TGCAGCGCTTTGGGCGGGGCCGACAATCAGCCCCAGCATTTT

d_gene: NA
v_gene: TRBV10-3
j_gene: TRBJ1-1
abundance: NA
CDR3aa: CAISLGGDTEAFF
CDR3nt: TGTGCCATCAGCCTTGGAGGGGACACTGAAGCTTTCTTT

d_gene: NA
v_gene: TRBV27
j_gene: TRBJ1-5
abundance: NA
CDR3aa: CASSFSGGQPQHF
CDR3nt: TGTGCCAGCAGTTTTTCGGGGGGACAGCCCCAGCATTTT

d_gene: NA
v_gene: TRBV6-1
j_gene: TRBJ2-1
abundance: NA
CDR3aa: CASSELGGDRPNEQFF
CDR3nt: TGTGCCAGCAGTGAACTAGGGGGTGACCGTCCCAATGAGCAGTTCTTC

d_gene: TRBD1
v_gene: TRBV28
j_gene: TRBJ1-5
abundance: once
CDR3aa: CAAGGGYQPQHF
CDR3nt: TGTGCCGCAGGGGGAGGGTATCAGCCCCAGCATTTT

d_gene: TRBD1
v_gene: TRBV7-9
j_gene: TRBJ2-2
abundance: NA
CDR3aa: CASSHRGYTGELFF
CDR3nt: TGTGCCAGCAGCCACAGGGGGTACACCGGGGAGCTGTTTTTT

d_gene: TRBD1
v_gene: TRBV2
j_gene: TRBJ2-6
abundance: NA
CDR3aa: CASRAGGGANVLTF
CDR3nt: TGTGCCAGCAGGGCAGGGGGTGGGGCCAACGTCCTGACTTTC

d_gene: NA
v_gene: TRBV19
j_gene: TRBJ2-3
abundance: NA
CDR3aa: CASSSRVTDTQYF
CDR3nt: TGTGCCAGTAGTTCCAGGGTTACGGATACGCAGTATTTT

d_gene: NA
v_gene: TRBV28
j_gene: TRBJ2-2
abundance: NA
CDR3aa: CASSEPGSRPSLRELFF
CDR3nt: TGTGCCAGCAGTGAGCCTGGTAGTCGGCCTTCTCTCCGGGAGCTGTTTTTT

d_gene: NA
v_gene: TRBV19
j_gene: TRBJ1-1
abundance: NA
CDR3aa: CASSPTGGTEAFF
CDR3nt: TGTGCCAGTAGTCCTACAGGCGGCACTGAAGCTTTCTTT

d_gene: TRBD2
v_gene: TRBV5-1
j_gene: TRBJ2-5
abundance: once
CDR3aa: CASSPIGTSGSWLETQYF
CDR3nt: TGCGCCAGCAGCCCGATTGGGACTAGCGGGAGTTGGTTGGAGACCCAGTACTTC

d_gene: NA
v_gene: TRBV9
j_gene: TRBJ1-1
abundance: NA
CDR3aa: CASSVGGQMNTEAFF
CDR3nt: TGTGCCAGCAGCGTAGGGGGCCAAATGAACACTGAAGCTTTCTTT